This T cell receptor (beta chain) stems from a study of blood T cell repertoires in COVID-19. Looking at the study overall: Specimens from acute and convalescent COVID-19 originated in the United States, Italy and Spain. Sources were T cells, B-cell-depleted T cells, or PBMCs; the material itself was cDNA or gDNA.

This CDR3 has 15 residues. The germline gives CDR1 SGHRS, CDR2 YFSETQ. The germline V and J ends were trimmed by 4 bases and 8 bases, with 16 bases remaining between them. As handled by the study authors: Amplification from reference gene primers served as the basis for estimated nucleated cell counts. TCRdb keeps only in-frame clones here, not all; method: immunoSEQ multiplex PCR. V, J and clone size are taken as reported in that table, and D and trimming were inferred from the DNA itself. The sample holds roughly 250,000 clones, 65% to 80% seen once. A single count supports this clone. Sequenced input: peripheral blood. The chain employs TRBV5-1 and TRBJ1-6; D is perhaps TRBD1 (5 bases). The TCR comes from a woman in her thirties or forties with active or convalescent COVID-19. Here the CDR3 reads CASSLASRGDSPLHF. CDR3 bases: TGCGCCAGCAGCCTCGCATCTCGGGGGGATTCACCCCTCCACTTT.